This T cell receptor (beta chain) was recorded in a study of blood T cell repertoires in COVID-19. Study-wide context: The United States, Italy and Spain provided the acute and convalescent COVID-19 samples.

The CDR3 extends over 18 amino acids. The germline V and J ends were trimmed by 5 bases and 0 bases, with 17 bases remaining between them. Germline-derived CDR1 and CDR2 are MDHEN and SYDVKM. Measured with immunoSEQ multiplex PCR; TCRdb has only the in-frame clones, and not every one. Altogether over 200,000 clones are present, roughly nine tenths being singletons, with the ten largest covering more than 0.7%. During active infection, Seattle patients enrolled and were then monitored through disease. The sample consisted of peripheral blood. The sequence came from a man in his 60s with COVID-19, enrolled during active disease. V and J are TRBV28 and TRBJ1-6; D gene uncertain. This chain's CDR3 is CASSLPRSISSYNSPLHF. The CDR3 DNA reads TGTGCCAGCAGTCTCCCCCGAAGTATCAGCTCCTATAATTCACCCCTCCACTTT.